Shown below are 29 T cell receptor beta chains from a single sample sequenced in a study of blood T cell repertoires in COVID-19 (dated by TCRdb to 2018 to 2020). Libraries were prepared through the immunoSEQ multiplex PCR assay. TCRdb mirrors the immuneACCESS table, restricted to in-frame sequences. Some clones are absent from its copies; in checked studies, under half trace to an unresolved V gene, and the reason for the others is unknown. Across this sample there are 200,000 to 300,000 clones, with roughly 86% seen only once. The top ten clonotypes cover 1.5% to 2% of the sample. Material: peripheral blood. These receptors were obtained from a woman in her fifties or sixties who had recovered from COVID-19.

The genes are TRBV24-1 and TRBJ2-5; possibly TRBD2 for D (6 bases). V lost 12 bases to trimming and J lost 5 bases, with 24 bases between them. The CDR3 is 15 amino acids. Germline assignment: CDR1 KGHDR and CDR2 SFDVKD. CDR3 coding DNA: TGTGCCGCCGGGGGTGACGGGGGATCTACGGAGACCCAGTACTTC. Its translation is CAAGGDGGSTETQYF.

This chain uses TRBV12-5 with TRBJ2-2; 10 nucleotides line up with TRBD2. In germline, CDR1 is LGHNT, CDR2 FRNRAP. After removal of 4 bases from V and 5 bases from J, the junction contained 7 bases not matched to a gene. The CDR3 has 16 residues. The CDR3 sequence: CASGSPGTSETGELFF. CDR3 DNA: TGTGCTAGTGGTTCCCCCGGGACTAGCGAAACCGGGGAGCTGTTTTTT. The full variable domain, rest sourced from reference TRBV12-5 and TRBJ2-2, is DARVTQTPRHKVTEMGQEVTMRCQPILGHNTVFWYRQTMMQGLELLAYFRNRAPLDDSGMPKDRFSAEMPDATLATLKIQPSEPRDSAVYFCASGSPGTSETGELFFGEGSRLTVL.

The count of this clone is one. The chain carries TRBV6-5 and TRBJ1-4; 8 bases are shared with TRBD1. Germline CDR1 reads MNHEY; CDR2 reads SVGAGI. V was clipped by 5 bases and J by 9 bases; unmatched bases: 11. This CDR3 is built from 15 residues. The CDR3 bases are TGTGCCAGCAGTAAAACGGACAGGGATCACAAAAAACTGTTTTTT. Translated, it gives CASSKTDRDHKKLFF.

The V gene is TRBV3-1 (or the pseudogene TRBV3-2), the J gene TRBJ1-1; D is perhaps TRBD1 (5 bases). The germline V gene encodes CDR1 LGHDT and CDR2 YNNKEL (reference sequence). The germline V and J ends were trimmed by 4 bases and 4 bases, with 10 bases remaining between them. The CDR3 runs 13 residues. In DNA form, the CDR3 reads TGTGCCAGCAGCCCCCAGGGAGGCACTGAAGCTTTCTTT. It is translated as CASSPQGGTEAFF.

The chain uses TRBV2 and TRBJ2-6, with TRBD2 identical over 7 bases. Germline assignment: CDR1 SNHLY and CDR2 FYNNEI. The CDR3 runs to 15 residues. After removal of 10 bases from V and 2 bases from J, the junction contained 8 bases not matched to a gene. The DNA for the CDR3 is TGTGCCACCTGGGGACGGGGGGCTGGGGCCAACGTCCTGACTTTC. This sequence encodes CATWGRGAGANVLTF.

The J gene is TRBJ2-1, the V gene TRBV13; 10 bases line up with TRBD1. The CDR3 sequence is 16 residues long. J lost 4 bases, V lost 1 base, and 4 bases had no gene match. Germline V CDR1 and CDR2: PRHDT, FYEKMQ (reference sequence). The CDR3 coding sequence is TGTGCCAGCAGCTTAGAGCGACAGGGGGCGTACAATGAGCAGTTCTTC. This codes for CASSLERQGAYNEQFF.

This clone was observed once. This CDR3 reads CASSLTILDTQYF. CDR3 in DNA: TGTGCCAGCAGCCTTACTATCCTAGATACGCAGTATTTT. The rearrangement uses TRBV7-3 and TRBJ2-3; D not resolved. Germline CDR1 SGHTA, CDR2 FQGTGA. The V end was cut by 5 bases, the J end by 5 bases, with 11 bases between. The CDR3 runs 13 residues.

The chain joins TRBV7-2 to TRBJ2-5; 7 bases are a match to TRBD2. Trimming took 5 bases from V and 5 from J; bases not matched to a gene: 8. Looked up from germline, CDR1 is SGHTA and CDR2 is FQGNSA. CDR3 length: 14 residues. The CDR3 nucleotides are TGTGCCAGCAGCCGCCAGCGGGGCGGGGAGACCCAGTACTTC. This codes for CASSRQRGGETQYF.

The sample holds many counts of this clone. This chain connects TRBV5-6 to TRBJ1-2, with 7 bases fitting TRBD1. The ends lost 1 base at V and 1 base at J; junction bases unmatched: 13. Germline V gene lookup returns CDR1 SGHDT and CDR2 YYEEEE. The length of the CDR3 is 18 residues. The chain's CDR3 is CASSLPPYGRGFNYGYTF. In DNA form, the CDR3 reads TGTGCCAGCAGCTTGCCCCCATATGGCAGGGGGTTTAACTATGGCTACACCTTC.

The J gene is TRBJ1-5, the V gene TRBV28, with 7 nucleotides matching TRBD1. Per the germline V gene, CDR1 is MDHEN and CDR2 is SYDVKM. V lost 6 bases to trimming and J lost 4 bases; unmatched junction nucleotides: 6. The CDR3 is 14 residues long. CDR3: CASSQGQRNQPQHF. CDR3 in DNA: TGTGCCAGCAGCCAGGGACAGCGAAATCAGCCCCAGCATTTT.

Notes on this clone: The sample carries other DNA sequences with the same CDR3. This chain links TRBV4-1 with TRBJ1-2, with D maybe TRBD1 (5 bases). The germline V gene has CDR1 MGHRA and CDR2 YSYEKL. This CDR3 spans 14 amino acids. Deletions cut 0 bases from V and 5 bases from J, with 10 bases between. Written as DNA, the CDR3 is TGCGCCAGCAGCCAAGATCGGGGGAGGTATGGCTACACCTTC. Translating it yields CASSQDRGRYGYTF.

This clone showed up just a few times. This chain joins TRBV5-4 and TRBJ1-2, with 8 bases aligning to TRBD1. J lost 5 bases, V lost 0 bases, and 3 bases had no gene match. The CDR3 is made up of 14 amino acids. Looked up from germline, CDR1 is SGHNT and CDR2 is YYREEE (reference sequence). The CDR3 DNA reads as TGTGCCAGCAGCTTGGACAGGGGGGTTTATGGCTACACCTTC. Protein: CASSLDRGVYGYTF.

V usage is TRBV9 and J usage is TRBJ1-1; D may be TRBD1 (6 bases). From germline, CDR1 is SGDLS and CDR2 YYNGEE. V shed 0 bases and J shed 7 bases, with 16 bases lying between them. The CDR3 extends over 15 amino acids. The CDR3 DNA reads TGTGCCAGCAGCGTAGGGTCGGACAGTCGATTTGAAGCTTTCTTT. Translated: CASSVGSDSRFEAFF.

The chain is built from TRBV27 and TRBJ2-7; D perhaps matches TRBD2 (6 bases). Per germline, CDR1 MNHEY and CDR2 SMNVEV (reference sequence). The CDR3 runs 13 residues. V was clipped by 2 bases and J by 6 bases, with 11 bases between them. The CDR3 sequence: CASSLTWRGEQYF. CDR3 sequence (DNA): TGTGCCAGCAGTTTAACGTGGCGGGGCGAGCAGTACTTC.

This clone was recorded only once. The chain uses TRBV5-1 and TRBJ2-7, with 7 bases lining up with TRBD1. CDR3 size: 16 residues. Per germline, CDR1 SGHRS and CDR2 YFSETQ. V lost 2 bases, J lost 6 bases, and 14 bases stayed unmatched. This chain's CDR3 is CASSLRGQEDFSEQYF. For the CDR3, the DNA is TGCGCCAGCAGCTTAAGGGGGCAAGAAGACTTCTCCGAGCAGTACTTC.

V and J are TRBV15 and TRBJ2-5, with D possibly TRBD2 on 6 matching bases. Trimming removed 0 bases from V and 0 bases from J, with 8 bases in between. This CDR3 has 15 residues. Germline assignment: CDR1 LNHNV and CDR2 YYDKDF (reference sequence). The CDR3 reads CATSRDGGNQETQYF. The CDR3 region has the DNA TGTGCCACCAGCAGAGATGGGGGGAACCAAGAGACCCAGTACTTC.

This clone was detected a few times. This chain joins TRBV5-1 and TRBJ2-1; the match to TRBD1 covers 7 bases. Germline loops: CDR1 SGHRS, CDR2 YFSETQ. V shed 0 bases, J shed 10 bases, and the junction held 19 bases outside the gene matches. This CDR3 spans 18 amino acids. CDR3 DNA: TGCGCCAGCAGCTTGGCCATTATGACCGGGACAGATTTAAGGGAGCAGTTCTTC. Protein sequence: CASSLAIMTGTDLREQFF.

The DNA for the CDR3 is TGTGCCAGCAGCTTGCTGCGGGGTAGCACAGATACGCAGTATTTT. This translates into CASSLLRGSTDTQYF. V and J are TRBV5-5 and TRBJ2-3; D might be TRBD2 (6 bases). Germline V gene lookup returns CDR1 SGHKS and CDR2 YYEKEE (reference sequence). V was cut by 1 base and J by 0 bases, with 9 bases left in between. CDR3 size: 15 residues. Based on the CDR3 plus reference TRBV5-5 and TRBJ2-3, the full variable domain is DAGVTQSPTHLIKTRGQQVTLRCSPISGHKSVSWYQQVLGQGPQFIFQYYEKEERGRGNFPDRFSARQFPNYSSELNVNALLLGDSALYLCASSLLRGSTDTQYFGPGTRLTVL.

This rearrangement joins TRBV28 to TRBJ1-5; weak D call: TRBD1 (5 bases). Germline CDR1 is MDHEN and CDR2 is SYDVKM. Trimming pared 5 bases from V and 5 bases from J, leaving 19 bases between. The CDR3 extends over 16 amino acids. CDR3 protein: CASSRPSGGRDQPQHF. Here the CDR3 DNA reads TGTGCCAGCAGTCGCCCGTCGGGGGGTCGGGATCAGCCCCAGCATTTT.

The gene calls are TRBV14 and TRBJ1-1; D ambiguous. Trimming pared 1 base from V and 11 bases from J, leaving 20 bases between. The CDR3 has 15 amino acids. CDR1 is SGHDN, CDR2 FVKESK, per germline. CDR3 bases: TGTGCCAGCAGCCAAGGGAACTCAGTAGCGGCGTCCGCTTTCTTT. It is translated as CASSQGNSVAASAFF.

The chain recombines TRBV19 with TRBJ1-2, with D possibly being TRBD1 (6 bases). Germline V gives CDR1 LNHDA, CDR2 SQIVND (reference sequence). The germline V and J ends were trimmed by 5 bases and 9 bases, with 13 bases remaining between them. The length of the CDR3 is 12 residues. The CDR3 nucleotides are TGTGCCAGTAGTTCCAGGGGAAGACGCTACACCTTC. Translated, it gives CASSSRGRRYTF. Combining the CDR3 with reference TRBV19 and TRBJ1-2 gives the whole variable domain DGGITQSPKYLFRKEGQNVTLSCEQNLNHDAMYWYRQDPGQGLRLIYYSQIVNDFQKGDIAEGYSVSREKKESFPLTVTSAQKNPTAFYLCASSSRGRRYTFGSGTRLTVV.

On this clone: The identical CDR3 is also encoded by other nucleotide sequences in the sample. This chain joins TRBV5-6 and TRBJ1-2; unclear D gene. V was pared by 3 bases and J by 5 bases, with 8 bases between. The CDR3 has 12 amino acids. Germline V lookup: CDR1 SGHDT, CDR2 YYEEEE. The CDR3 loop reads CASSSGFYGYTF. For the CDR3, the DNA is TGTGCCAGCAGCTCGGGGTTTTATGGCTACACCTTC.

The CDR3 DNA reads as TGCAGTGTGGCCTCGAACTACGAGCAGTACTTC. This codes for CSVASNYEQYF. The J gene is TRBJ2-7, the V gene TRBV20-1; D unclear. The ends were cut back, 7 bases at V and 3 bases at J, with 10 bases in the middle. The CDR3 has 11 amino acids. Germline loops: CDR1 DFQATT, CDR2 SNEGSKA (reference sequence).

The chain carries TRBV27 and TRBJ1-2; D is perhaps TRBD1 (6 bases). Germline assignment: CDR1 MNHEY and CDR2 SMNVEV (reference sequence). Between the trimmed V and J ends, which lost 4 bases and 4 bases, there was a span of 10 bases. CDR3 length: 13 amino acids. The CDR3 is CASSSTGSYGYTF. In DNA form, the CDR3 reads TGTGCCAGCAGTTCAACAGGGTCCTATGGCTACACCTTC.

The chain couples TRBV27 to TRBJ2-5; D remains ambiguous. Per germline, CDR1 MNHEY and CDR2 SMNVEV (reference sequence). Trimming stripped 2 bases from V and 2 bases from J, with 6 bases between. This CDR3 comprises 13 residues. In nucleotides, the CDR3 is TGTGCCAGCAGTTTAACATTACAAGAGACCCAGTACTTC. It is translated as CASSLTLQETQYF.

This clone has just one count. This chain uses TRBV19 with TRBJ2-1, with D possibly being TRBD2 (7 bases). The CDR3 spans 15 residues. V shed 3 bases and J shed 7 bases, with 16 bases lying between them. Germline CDR1 reads LNHDA; CDR2 reads SQIVND (reference sequence). The chain's CDR3 is CASSMLGGELNEQFF. The CDR3 nucleotides are TGTGCCAGTAGTATGCTAGGGGGGGAACTAAATGAGCAGTTCTTC.

V gene TRBV18 combines with J gene TRBJ1-2; the match to TRBD1 covers 8 bases. V lost 3 bases to trimming and J lost 1 base; unmatched junction nucleotides: 19. Germline-derived CDR1 and CDR2 are KGHSH and LQKENI. The CDR3 consists of 20 residues. In DNA form, the CDR3 reads TGTGCCAGCTCACCGGACAGGGAACCCCCCAGGAGGAATCATAACTATGGCTACACCTTC. This codes for CASSPDREPPRRNHNYGYTF. The full variable domain, with the rest looked up from reference TRBV18 and TRBJ1-2, is NAGVMQNPRHLVRRRGQEARLRCSPMKGHSHVYWYRQLPEEGLKFMVYLQKENIIDESGMPKERFSAEFPKEGPSILRIQQVVRGDSAAYFCASSPDREPPRRNHNYGYTFGSGTRLTVV.

The chain has TRBV18 and TRBJ1-1, with a tentative D call TRBD1 (6 bases). V was cut by 3 bases and J by 3 bases, with 14 bases left in between. Germline V gene data show CDR1 as KGHSH and CDR2 as LQKENI. The CDR3 is 15 residues long. The CDR3 DNA sequence: TGTGCCAGCTCACCGAGTGGTCAGGGGTACACTGAAGCTTTCTTT. This encodes CASSPSGQGYTEAFF.

This chain joins TRBV5-1 and TRBJ2-1, with 11 nucleotides matching TRBD2. Germline trimming cut 3 bases from V and 8 bases from J; bases unmatched to any gene: 16. This CDR3 is built from 18 residues. In germline, CDR1 is SGHRS, CDR2 YFSETQ. The CDR3 sequence is CASSSGRLAGGHFDEQFF. The CDR3 bases are TGCGCCAGCAGCTCGGGACGCTTAGCGGGGGGGCATTTCGATGAGCAGTTCTTC. The full variable domain, with the rest looked up from reference TRBV5-1 and TRBJ2-1, is KAGVTQTPRYLIKTRGQQVTLSCSPISGHRSVSWYQQTPGQGLQFLFEYFSETQRNKGNFPGRFSGRQFSNSRSEMNVSTLELGDSALYLCASSSGRLAGGHFDEQFFGPGTRLTVL.